The clone carrying this T cell receptor beta chain was counted at least ten times. What it binds is unknown. The time point here: newly diagnosed GD, antithyroid drugs for less than 3 months. Extracted PBMC RNA gave rise to the TCR library. Germline V gene sequence: CDR1 MGHDK, CDR2 SYGVNS. CDR3 length: 15 residues. Trimming at V came to 6 bases and at J to 2 bases, leaving 7 bases not matched to a gene. Combining iRepertoire HTBI primers with Arm-PCR of CDR3 regions, the authors built TCR beta libraries. TCRdb re-analysed the multiplex PCR reads in MiXCR, keeping a single row per CDR3 protein. The sample has hundreds of thousands of distinct CDR3 sequences; 16% are singletons. This specimen belongs to a study of regulatory T cells in long-lasting Graves disease. Study results and caveats: Persistent Graves' patients showed a TCR diversity that was lower than that of newly diagnosed ones.

The sample was also linked to a second study, of T cells in Graves' hyperthyroidism and ophthalmopathy. That paper adds: Blood also carried most thyroid clonotypes expanded above 0.001.

The source is a woman aged 25 to 39 with Graves disease. The specimen was peripheral blood mononuclear cells (PBMCs), collected at new diagnosis, from a patient treated with antithyroid drugs. The chain combines TRBV25-1 with TRBJ2-7, with 10 bases aligning to TRBD1. The DNA of the CDR3 is TGTGCCAGCAGGGACGGGGACAGGGGACCCTACGAGCAGTACTTC. The encoded protein is CASRDGDRGPYEQYF.